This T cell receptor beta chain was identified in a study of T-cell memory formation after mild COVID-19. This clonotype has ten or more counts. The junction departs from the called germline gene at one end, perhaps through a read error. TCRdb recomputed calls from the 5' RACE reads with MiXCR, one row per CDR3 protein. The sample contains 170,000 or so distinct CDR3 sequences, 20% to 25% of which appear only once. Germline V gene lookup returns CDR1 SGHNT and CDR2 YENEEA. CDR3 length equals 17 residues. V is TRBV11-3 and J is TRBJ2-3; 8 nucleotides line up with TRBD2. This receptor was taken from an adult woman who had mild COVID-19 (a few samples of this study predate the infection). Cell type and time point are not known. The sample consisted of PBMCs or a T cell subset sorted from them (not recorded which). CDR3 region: CASSSGSIAGSRDTQYF. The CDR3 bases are TGTGCCAGCAGCTCTGGATCTATAGCGGGAAGCAGAGATACGCAGTATTTT.